This T cell receptor beta chain was captured in a study of identical twins' blood T cells. Across the whole study: Roughly 6 alpha and about 6 beta libraries together yielded roughly 50 million reads. Regarding the study as a whole: Twin similarity might stem from environmental factors, not only genetics.

Six healthy women, forming three identical twin pairs, donated samples. The sample holds many counts of this clonotype. Its antigen is unidentified. Original processing notes: Each donor had about 95,000 to nearly 550,000 clonotypes. MiXCR, applied by TCRdb to the 5' RACE reads, yields one record per CDR3 protein. These V and J calls are TCRdb output, not the study's own analysis. Here the sample spans hundreds of thousands of distinct CDR3 sequences, about 28% being singletons. The sequenced sample consisted of PBMCs. The sequence came from a woman aged 18-55 years in good health.

The CDR3: CASSSLFGYTF. The CDR3 coding sequence is TGTGCCAGCAGTTCCCTTTTTGGCTACACCTTC. J is TRBJ1-2 and V is TRBV28, with D uncertain. V was clipped by 4 bases and J by 7 bases, with 7 bases between them. The length of the CDR3 is 11 residues. Germline values: CDR1 MDHEN, CDR2 SYDVKM.